The 17 T cell receptor beta chains given below trace back to one sample, sequenced in a study of CXCR3-negative and CXCR3-positive naive CD8 T cells. It was by 5' RACE with UMI labels that the TRB cDNA libraries were prepared. For each CDR3 protein, TCRdb gives one entry from its re-call of the 5' RACE reads, without DNA. Here the sample table reports 70,000 to 95,000 distinct CDR3 sequences. Sequenced sample: naive CXCR3- CD8+ T cells from blood. Stated subset: CD45RO-CCR7+CD27+CD95- naive CD8+ T cells lacking CXCR3 (TNR3-). The receptor set was obtained from a human donor in good health. Some clones in this sample may be carry-over from other donors' samples.

CDR3: CASSTWKLTGGYEQYF. This chain uses TRBV25-1 with TRBJ2-7. CDR1 is MGHDK, CDR2 SYGVNS, per germline. The CDR3 spans 16 residues.

V usage is TRBV11-3 and J usage is TRBJ2-1; the D call of TRBD2 rests on TCRdb alone, since no DNA is present to check it. Looked up from germline, CDR1 is SGHNT and CDR2 is YENEEA. The CDR3 runs 15 residues. The chain's CDR3 is CASSERAGGPDEQFF.

The chain recombines TRBV29-1 with TRBJ1-1; the TCRdb call, TRBD1, lacks DNA for checking. Germline lookup yields CDR1 SQVTM and CDR2 ANQGSEA. There are 14 residues in the CDR3. The CDR3 protein is CSVEGGDLNTEAFF.

The rearrangement joins TRBV7-9 to TRBJ2-7; TCRdb selects TRBD1, and the lack of DNA leaves this call unchecked. The V gene's germline CDR1 is SEHNR and CDR2 FQNEAQ (reference sequence). The CDR3 has 12 residues. CDR3 sequence: CASSPVGVEQYF. Drawing the rest from reference TRBV7-9 and TRBJ2-7, the complete variable domain is DTGVSQNPRHKITKRGQNVTFRCDPISEHNRLYWYRQTLGQGPEFLTYFQNEAQLEKSRLLSDRFSAERPKGSFSTLEIQRTEQGDSAMYLCASSPVGVEQYFGPGTRLTVT.

The J gene is TRBJ2-7, the V gene TRBV20-1; checking the TCRdb D call of TRBD2 is not possible without DNA. The CDR3 extends over 16 amino acids. The V gene's germline CDR1 is DFQATT and CDR2 SNEGSKA (reference sequence). The CDR3 is CSASGDFTTYNYEQYF.

This rearrangement joins TRBV7-9 to TRBJ2-1; the D call of TRBD2 rests on TCRdb alone, since no DNA is present to check it. Germline assignment: CDR1 SEHNR and CDR2 FQNEAQ (reference sequence). The CDR3 loop spans 18 amino acids. The CDR3 sequence: CASSPPGIGLAGANEQFF.

The chain has TRBV18 and TRBJ2-1; TCRdb returns TRBD2, unconfirmable since there is no DNA. The germline V gene has CDR1 KGHSH and CDR2 LQKENI. The CDR3 sequence is 15 residues long. This CDR3 reads CATASGGQHYNEQFF.

The rearrangement links TRBV4-2 to TRBJ2-7; TCRdb reports TRBD2, a call that lacks DNA to check it against. The germline V gene has CDR1 LGHNA and CDR2 YNFKEQ. The CDR3 contains 18 residues. CDR3 in amino acids: CASSQDVGRGLADYEQYF.

The J gene is TRBJ2-3, the V gene TRBV4-2. Per the germline V gene, CDR1 is LGHNA and CDR2 is YNFKEQ. This CDR3 is 13 amino acids long. This CDR3 reads CASSQEVVDTQYF.

The chain has TRBV20-1 and TRBJ2-4; the TCRdb D gene call, TRBD1, has no DNA to confirm it. The CDR3 is 12 amino acids. CDR1 is DFQATT, CDR2 SNEGSKA, per germline (reference sequence). CDR3 protein: CSARLGLDIQYF.

The chain has TRBV13 and TRBJ2-7; no DNA is available, so the TRBD1 call from TCRdb remains unchecked. The CDR3 length is 15 residues. CDR1 is PRHDT and CDR2 is FYEKMQ in the germline V gene (reference sequence). The CDR3 loop is CASSLGRQGLGEQYF.

The rearrangement uses TRBV4-3 and TRBJ2-1; TCRdb's D call of TRBD1 is untestable without DNA. Per the germline V gene, CDR1 is LGHNA and CDR2 is YSLEER. The CDR3 sequence is 15 residues long. The CDR3 sequence is CASSQGRGGSNEQFF.

This chain uses TRBV4-1 with TRBJ2-7; the D call of TRBD2 rests on TCRdb alone, since no DNA is present to check it. Per the germline V gene, CDR1 is MGHRA and CDR2 is YSYEKL. The CDR3 runs 15 residues. CDR3 sequence reads: CASSLTSGGAYEQYF.

V and J are TRBV7-8 and TRBJ2-7; TCRdb indicates TRBD1, and absent DNA this call remains unverified. The CDR3 sequence is 14 residues long. Germline V gene data show CDR1 as SGHVS and CDR2 as FQNEAQ. The CDR3 sequence: CASSPGTGPHEQYF.

The V and J genes are TRBV24-1 and TRBJ2-7; no DNA is available, so the TRBD2 call from TCRdb remains unchecked. From germline, CDR1 is KGHDR and CDR2 SFDVKD. The CDR3 length is 13 residues. CDR3 loop: CATAGSGKDEQYF.

The genes are TRBV11-2 and TRBJ2-1. This CDR3 is built from 15 residues. In germline, CDR1 is SGHAT, CDR2 FQNNGV. CDR3 amino acids: CASSLFPSSYNEQFF. Variable domain in full (rest from reference TRBV11-2 and TRBJ2-1): EAGVAQSPRYKIIEKRQSVAFWCNPISGHATLYWYQQILGQGPKLLIQFQNNGVVDDSQLPKDRFSAERLKGVDSTLKIQPAKLEDSAVYLCASSLFPSSYNEQFFGPGTRLTVL.

The chain has TRBV4-2 and TRBJ2-1; TCRdb lists TRBD1, though no DNA is available to test this call. This CDR3 region has 17 residues. CDR1 is LGHNA and CDR2 is YNFKEQ in the germline V gene. CDR3 region: CASSVLIGGDPNNEQFF.